Following are 3 T cell receptor beta chains from one sample sequenced in a study of spatial heterogeneity in lung cancer. Time point of the sample: blood at routine non-recurrence follow-up after resection. TCRdb processed the 5' RACE reads anew with MiXCR; each CDR3 protein has one entry. The data contain approximately 41,000 distinct CDR3 sequences, roughly a tenth of them seen just once; the ten biggest clones take up roughly 17%. The specimen comprised PBMCs, sampled at follow-up. The receptors stem from a female donor with early-stage non-small cell lung cancer.

This clonotype was seen only a few times. V usage is TRBV12-3 or TRBV12-4 and J usage is TRBJ2-2; a weak D match, TRBD2 (5 bases). The CDR3 covers 13 residues. V shed 7 bases and J shed 9 bases, with 15 bases lying between them. CDR3 sequence reads: CASIPSSGRELFF. The CDR3 DNA sequence: TGTGCCAGCATCCCTTCTTCGGGGAGGGAGCTGTTTTTT.

This clonotype has a handful of counts. The CDR3: CASSLNQGDNGYTF. Written as DNA, the CDR3 is TGTGCCAGCAGCTTAAACCAGGGCGATAATGGCTACACCTTC. This sequence joins TRBV7-9 and TRBJ1-2; D perhaps matches TRBD1 (5 bases). The V gene's germline CDR1 is SEHNR and CDR2 FQNEAQ (reference sequence). The V end was cut by 2 bases, the J end by 6 bases, with 13 bases between. The CDR3 runs 14 residues.

This clonotype was seen at least ten times. The chain carries TRBV28 and TRBJ1-2; D possibly corresponds to TRBD1 (5 bases). Per the germline V gene, CDR1 is MDHEN and CDR2 is SYDVKM. Trimming stripped 6 bases from V and 8 bases from J, with 16 bases between. The CDR3 totals 13 residues. DNA of the CDR3: TGTGCCAGCAGCCCGGGACTTCTGGCGGGCTACACCTTC. Its protein is CASSPGLLAGYTF.